This TCR beta chain derives from a study of cytomegalovirus exposure and HLA in healthy donors. Trimming shortened V by 3 bases and J by 4 bases, and 14 bases separated the two germline ends. Germline-derived CDR1 and CDR2 are SGDLS and YYNGEE. This CDR3 spans 15 amino acids. On this clone itself: Its specificity is unknown.

60 Vbeta and 13 Jbeta primers were used in PCR. Method: immunoSEQ multiplex PCR; TCRdb's copy keeps in-frame clones and lacks some. The table has some 77,000 clones, almost 80% seen once. Study results and caveats: Most TCR sequences were uncommon, yet certain public TCRs appeared in many donors.

The sequenced material came from PBMCs. The sequence was collected from a woman aged 35 to 49 in good health and CMV-seropositive. The chain recombines TRBV9 with TRBJ2-1; D is unclear. CDR3 coding DNA: TGTGCCAGCAGCGCCGAGTCAACGGTATACAATGAGCAGTTCTTC. Residues: CASSAESTVYNEQFF.